This passage covers 17 T cell receptor beta chains from one sample sequenced in a study of neurological immune-mediated disorders. Each CDR3 protein gets one entry after TCRdb re-called the 5' RACE reads with MiXCR. The repertoire holds tens of thousands of distinct CDR3 sequences, with under 5% as singletons. The material sequenced was PBMCs. These TCRs come from a man younger than 45 with multiple sclerosis.

This clonotype has at least ten counts. The V and J genes are TRBV4-1 and TRBJ1-2; 7 bases align to TRBD1. V gave up 4 bases and J gave up 6 bases; unmatched junction bases: 8. In germline, CDR1 is MGHRA, CDR2 YSYEKL. The CDR3 runs to 14 residues. CDR3 region: CASSLLDRVHGYTF. CDR3 DNA sequence: TGCGCCAGCAGCCTACTAGACAGGGTTCATGGCTACACCTTC.

This clonotype was observed many times. The gene calls are TRBV29-1 and TRBJ1-1; maybe TRBD1 (5 bases). V was clipped by 6 bases and J by 0 bases, with 8 bases between them. The CDR3 contains 12 residues. Germline V lookup: CDR1 SQVTM, CDR2 ANQGSEA. The CDR3 DNA is TGCAGCGTGACAGCAATGAACACTGAAGCTTTCTTT. It specifies CSVTAMNTEAFF.

The gene calls are TRBV4-1 and TRBJ2-6, with D maybe TRBD2 (6 bases). The CDR3 runs to 15 residues. V lost 3 bases and J lost 3, with 9 bases in between. Germline CDR1 reads MGHRA; CDR2 reads YSYEKL. CDR3: CASSQGGYGANVLTF. The CDR3 nucleotides are TGCGCCAGCAGCCAGGGGGGTTATGGGGCCAACGTCCTGACTTTC.

Ten or more counts support this clonotype. The chain has TRBV10-3 and TRBJ1-2; the D gene is possibly TRBD1 (6 bases). From germline, CDR1 is ENHRY and CDR2 SYGVKD. V shed 6 bases and J shed 7 bases, with 18 bases lying between them. The CDR3 is made up of 14 amino acids. CDR3 residues: CAISPSGRGGGYTF. The CDR3 DNA reads as TGTGCCATCAGCCCCTCCGGCAGGGGAGGTGGCTACACCTTC.

This clonotype was seen ten or more times. This CDR3 is CSARDGETQYF. In DNA form, the CDR3 reads TGCAGTGCTAGAGATGGGGAGACCCAGTACTTC. V usage is TRBV20-1 and J usage is TRBJ2-5; D is unresolved. V was shortened by 0 bases and J by 5 bases, with 4 bases between the two germline ends. Germline loops: CDR1 DFQATT, CDR2 SNEGSKA (reference sequence). The length of the CDR3 is 11 residues.

This clonotype was picked up a small number of times. This chain connects TRBV7-3 to TRBJ1-1; no definite D call. Germline-derived CDR1 and CDR2 are SGHTA and FQGTGA. CDR3 length: 14 residues. Trimming stripped 0 bases from V and 6 bases from J, with 11 bases between. The CDR3 DNA reads as TGTGCCAGCAGCTTAACCGTGGGTATGGCTGAAGCTTTCTTT. This sequence encodes CASSLTVGMAEAFF. Together with reference TRBV7-3 and TRBJ1-1, the CDR3 gives the full variable domain: GAGVSQTPSNKVTEKGKYVELRCDPISGHTALYWYRQSLGQGPEFLIYFQGTGAADDSGLPNDRFFAVRPEGSVSTLKIQRTERGDSAVYLCASSLTVGMAEAFFGQGTRLTVV.

This clonotype has a count of ten or more. The chain employs TRBV24-1 and TRBJ2-1; TRBD1 is a possible D gene (5 bases). The CDR3 runs 14 residues. Germline CDR1 reads KGHDR; CDR2 reads SFDVKD. Trimming stripped 4 bases from V and 10 bases from J, with 16 bases between. DNA of the CDR3: TGTGCCACCAGTGAGTCCAGGGCCGGTAGGGAGCAGTTCTTC. It codes for CATSESRAGREQFF.

This clonotype was counted many times. One junction end does not reproduce the germline sequence, and a read error may be involved. V usage is TRBV6-5 and J usage is TRBJ2-1; TRBD2 aligns across 7 bases. The germline V gene encodes CDR1 MNHEY and CDR2 SVGAGI. This CDR3 region has 13 residues. The CDR3 sequence: CASSPRDYYEQFF. CDR3 nucleotide sequence: TGTGCCAGCAGTCCCCGGGACTACTATGAGCAGTTCTTC.

This clonotype was picked up many times. The genes are TRBV15 and TRBJ1-1; no definite D call. Trimming pared 0 bases from V and 0 bases from J, leaving 8 bases between. The CDR3 length is 15 residues. From germline, CDR1 is LNHNV and CDR2 YYDKDF (reference sequence). The CDR3: CATSRDPGLNTEAFF. CDR3 nucleotides: TGTGCCACCAGCAGAGATCCCGGGTTGAACACTGAAGCTTTCTTT.

There are a few counts of this clonotype. The CDR3 DNA sequence: TGTGCCAGTAGTCCTCGACAGCTTGAAGCTTTCTTT. Its translation: CASSPRQLEAFF. This chain uses TRBV19 with TRBJ1-1, with D perhaps TRBD1 (5 bases). The CDR3 extends over 12 amino acids. With 5 bases removed from V and 7 bases from J, the gap between germline ends came to 11 bases. Germline lookup yields CDR1 LNHDA and CDR2 SQIVND (reference sequence).

This clonotype showed up many times. This chain joins TRBV5-6 and TRBJ2-3; 7 bases line up with TRBD2. V trimming: 3 bases; J trimming: 4 bases; junction bases outside the gene matches: 8. This CDR3 region has 15 residues. The V gene's germline CDR1 is SGHDT and CDR2 YYEEEE. The CDR3 region has the DNA TGTGCCAGCAGCTCCGGGACTATAGGTTCAGATACGCAGTATTTT. Protein product: CASSSGTIGSDTQYF.

This clonotype occurred many times. The rearrangement links TRBV20-1 to TRBJ2-3, with 11 nucleotides matching TRBD2. V was pared by 3 bases and J by 5 bases, with 13 bases of the junction left unmatched. Looked up from germline, CDR1 is DFQATT and CDR2 is SNEGSKA (reference sequence). This CDR3 region has 17 residues. DNA of the CDR3: TGCAGTGCTAGGACTAGCGGGGTCCTACGATTAGTAGATACGCAGTATTTT. This encodes CSARTSGVLRLVDTQYF.

The sample holds many counts of this clonotype. The chain carries TRBV29-1 and TRBJ1-2; 9 bases are a match to TRBD1. J gave up 8 bases and V 0 bases, and 7 bases lay outside the gene matches. Germline loops: CDR1 SQVTM, CDR2 ANQGSEA. The CDR3 consists of 14 residues. The CDR3 spells CSVEDLGTGRGYTF. In nucleotides, the CDR3 is TGCAGCGTTGAAGATCTTGGGACAGGGAGGGGCTACACCTTC.

This clonotype was seen only a few times. The rearrangement joins TRBV10-3 to TRBJ2-7; possibly TRBD1 for D (6 bases). V was clipped by 8 bases and J by 2 bases, with 10 bases between them. CDR1 ENHRY and CDR2 SYGVKD come from the germline V gene. The length of the CDR3 is 12 residues. In DNA form, the CDR3 reads TGTGCCATCTGGACAGCTCCCTACGAGCAGTACTTC. It specifies CAIWTAPYEQYF.

At least ten counts were recorded for this clonotype. V gene TRBV5-1 combines with J gene TRBJ1-1, with 9 bases identical to TRBD1. The CDR3 consists of 14 residues. With V trimmed by 4 bases and J by 1 base, 2 bases remained unmatched. Germline CDR1 is SGHRS and CDR2 is YFSETQ. In DNA form, the CDR3 reads TGCGCCAGCAGCGAGGACAGGGGGAACACTGAAGCTTTCTTT. This encodes CASSEDRGNTEAFF.

This clonotype was picked up many times. The CDR3 region is CASSVIAGGTDTQYF. In nucleotides, the CDR3 is TGTGCCAGCAGTGTTATAGCGGGGGGCACAGATACGCAGTATTTT. The gene calls are TRBV2 and TRBJ2-3; 9 bases are shared with TRBD2. Germline trimming cut 4 bases from V and 1 base from J; bases unmatched to any gene: 3. This CDR3 has 15 residues. CDR1 is SNHLY and CDR2 is FYNNEI in the germline V gene. The full variable domain, its missing parts supplied by reference TRBV2 and TRBJ2-3, is EPEVTQTPSHQVTQMGQEVILRCVPISNHLYFYWYRQILGQKVEFLVSFYNNEISEKSEIFDDQFSVERPDGSNFTLKIRSTKLEDSAMYFCASSVIAGGTDTQYFGPGTRLTVL.

There are many counts of this clonotype. This chain uses TRBV12-3 or TRBV12-4 with TRBJ1-1; tentatively, D is TRBD1 (6 bases). The CDR3 is 16 residues long. Trimming pared 3 bases from V and 4 bases from J, leaving 18 bases between. CDR3 DNA: TGTGCCAGCAGTTTGGATTTCCGGACAGAGGGCACTGAAGCTTTCTTT. Encoded protein: CASSLDFRTEGTEAFF.